This T cell receptor (beta chain) was profiled in a study of shared clonotypes between healthy human individuals. Study-wide results and caveats: Sharing of clonotypes among donors was expected to vary with sequencing depth.

Germline V lookup: CDR1 LNHDA, CDR2 SQIVND (reference sequence). The V gene end was trimmed by 3 bases and the J gene end by 1 base; junction bases not matched to a gene: 4. CDR3 length: 15 residues. In the case of this clone: Antigen unknown.

Every subset's genomic DNA went evenly onto several immunoSEQ plates. The assay was immunoSEQ multiplex PCR, and TCRdb's table has in-frame clones only and misses some. The sample includes about 2.4 million clones, 85% to 95% seen only once; the top ten take over 0.12%. The source material was naive CD4+ T cells sorted from blood. As to subset: CD45RA+ positively selected. The genes are TRBV19 and TRBJ2-3; 7 bases agree with TRBD2. This receptor was obtained from a man between 18 and 35 years old in good health. This CDR3 reads CASSMTSSRTDTQYF. CDR3 sequence (DNA): TGTGCCAGTAGTATGACTAGCTCCCGCACAGATACGCAGTATTTT.